A selection of T cell receptor beta chains follows, all from one sample in a study of T cells in Graves' hyperthyroidism and ophthalmopathy. TCRdb redid the calling of the multiplex PCR reads with MiXCR, one entry per CDR3 protein. This table has a few hundred thousand distinct CDR3 sequences, roughly 13% appearing once. Sample: blood. The receptor set was obtained from a woman aged 18-30 years with Graves' hyperthyroidism. The CDR3 runs from the conserved cysteine through the conserved F or W. Each record gives: J gene, CDR3 length, V gene, CDR3 protein.

>TRBJ2-1|13|TRBV30
CAWSPLAGEIQFF
>TRBJ1-2|13|TRBV6-1
CASRETGDYGYTF
>TRBJ2-1|14|TRBV29-1
CSVAPRLARNEQFF
>TRBJ2-1|15|TRBV10-3
CAISESEGGPSEQFF
>TRBJ2-5|17|TRBV5-1
CASSLVGGSLYQETQYF
>TRBJ2-7|15|TRBV5-6
CASSTGRMLSYEQYF
>TRBJ2-1|13|TRBV27
CASKKTGTFIQFF
>TRBJ2-3|14|TRBV28
CATLASGGSDTQYF
>TRBJ2-3|16|TRBV11-2
CASSPNLAGITDTQYF
>TRBJ1-2|14|TRBV28
CASSSSTGGYGYTF
>TRBJ2-4|17|TRBV28
CASSESSGPNPKNIQYF
>TRBJ2-4|14|TRBV5-4
CASSLPGDKNIQYF
>TRBJ2-1|13|TRBV6-2/TRBV6-3
CASSSTVDNEQFF
>TRBJ2-3|13|TRBV7-3
CASSWDALDTQYF
>TRBJ2-7|14|TRBV9
CASSGREGPIRQYF
>TRBJ2-7|13|TRBV20-1
CSARDRGPNEQYF
>TRBJ2-5|14|TRBV7-9
CASSSTEGGETQYF
>TRBJ1-4|16|TRBV20-1
CSATLRGGTGVEKLFF
>TRBJ1-3|16|TRBV3-1
CASSQDRGSSGNTIYF
>TRBJ2-7|14|TRBV20-1
CSAIPGQGFYEQYF
>TRBJ2-1|13|TRBV19
CASRLAGGNEQFF
>TRBJ2-7|12|TRBV7-9
CASSLTGDEQYF
>TRBJ2-2|14|TRBV5-1
CASSLGKNTGELFF
>TRBJ2-5|18|TRBV19
CASSIGARLAGLAETQYF
>TRBJ2-7|17|TRBV12-3/TRBV12-4
CASSFQGVGFEGYEQYF
>TRBJ2-6|18|TRBV4-3
CASSRTGQGPSGANVLTF
>TRBJ1-6|12|TRBV28
CASGGTHSPLHF
>TRBJ2-7|12|TRBV12-3/TRBV12-4
CASSFDLYEQYF
>TRBJ1-6|15|TRBV28
CASSLPGQGGSPLHF